These 20 T cell receptor beta chains came from one sample sequenced in a study of blood T cell repertoires in COVID-19. The assay was immunoSEQ multiplex PCR, and TCRdb's table has in-frame clones only and misses some. The sample yields 70,000 to 85,000 clones, 90% seen once. Sequencing was done on a sample of peripheral blood. The receptors come from a human donor in a cohort sampled during active COVID-19.

The chain uses TRBV27 and TRBJ2-3; the match to TRBD2 covers 9 bases. J lost 2 bases, V lost 5 bases, and 2 bases had no gene match. The CDR3 has 14 amino acids. Germline assignment: CDR1 MNHEY and CDR2 SMNVEV (reference sequence). CDR3 sequence (DNA): TGTGCCAGCAGTCTAGCGGGAATCACAGATACGCAGTATTTT. Its translation: CASSLAGITDTQYF.

The chain is built from TRBV6-8 and TRBJ2-1; D is perhaps TRBD2 (6 bases). Germline V gives CDR1 MNHGY, CDR2 SAAAGT. Between the trimmed V and J ends, which lost 0 bases and 0 bases, there was a span of 21 bases. CDR3 size: 20 residues. The CDR3 region is CASSYSRQKRERCSYNEQFF. The CDR3 DNA reads as TGTGCCAGCAGTTACTCGAGGCAAAAACGGGAGCGCTGCTCCTACAATGAGCAGTTCTTC.

The chain employs TRBV11-2 and TRBJ2-3, with D unresolved. Looked up from germline, CDR1 is SGHAT and CDR2 is FQNNGV. Trimming left V 3 bases short and J 2 bases short, with 9 bases between. The CDR3 is 14 residues long. The CDR3 sequence is CASSFRLFTDTQYF. CDR3 DNA: TGTGCCAGCAGCTTTAGACTTTTCACAGATACGCAGTATTTT.

The chain carries TRBV19 and TRBJ1-4; a possible D gene is TRBD1 (5 bases). The CDR3 runs to 14 residues. CDR1 is LNHDA, CDR2 SQIVND, per germline (reference sequence). The ends were cut back, 7 bases at V and 7 bases at J, with 16 bases in the middle. CDR3: CASKTQGNVEKLFF. The CDR3 coding sequence is TGTGCCAGTAAAACCCAGGGAAATGTTGAAAAACTGTTTTTT. The full variable domain, in which reference TRBV19 and TRBJ1-4 provide the parts outside the CDR3, is DGGITQSPKYLFRKEGQNVTLSCEQNLNHDAMYWYRQDPGQGLRLIYYSQIVNDFQKGDIAEGYSVSREKKESFPLTVTSAQKNPTAFYLCASKTQGNVEKLFFGSGTQLSVL.

J is TRBJ1-4 and V is TRBV6-6; TRBD1 matches at 7 bases. Per the germline V gene, CDR1 is MNHNY and CDR2 is SVGAGI (reference sequence). This CDR3 spans 15 amino acids. The J segment lost 8 bases and the V segment lost 2 bases, leaving 8 bases of the junction unmatched. The CDR3 sequence: CASSYEGRDSEKLFF. The CDR3 coding sequence is TGTGCCAGCAGTTACGAGGGGCGGGACAGCGAAAAACTGTTTTTT.

The chain recombines TRBV6-5 with TRBJ1-5; D unresolved. In germline, CDR1 is MNHEY, CDR2 SVGAGI. CDR3 length equals 13 residues. V lost 6 bases and J lost 7, with 13 bases in between. Here the CDR3 reads CASSAPSRQPQHF. The DNA for the CDR3 is TGTGCCAGCAGCGCACCCAGCAGGCAGCCCCAGCATTTT.

As DNA, the CDR3 is TGTGCCAGTACGAAGGGGGTTAACACTGAAGCTTTCTTT. Its translation: CASTKGVNTEAFF. The genes are TRBV12-3 or TRBV12-4 and TRBJ1-1, with a weak D call TRBD1 (6 bases). The CDR3 totals 13 residues. The V end lost 9 bases, the J end lost 2 bases, and 13 bases lay between the germline ends.

The J gene is TRBJ1-2, the V gene TRBV5-4; TRBD1 aligns across 10 bases. Germline V CDR1 and CDR2: SGHNT, YYREEE (reference sequence). Trimming at V came to 5 bases and at J to 3 bases, leaving 4 bases not matched to a gene. The CDR3 sequence is 14 residues long. CDR3 bases: TGTGCCAGCAGGACAGGGGGCTGGGACTATGGCTACACCTTC. Amino acids: CASRTGGWDYGYTF.

CDR3 in amino acids: CASSGSTGVGETQYF. CDR3 DNA: TGTGCCAGCTCAGGATCGACAGGGGTGGGGGAGACCCAGTACTTC. This chain connects TRBV18 to TRBJ2-5; 8 bases are shared with TRBD1. The V and J ends lost 5 bases and 5 bases, in that order; junction bases with no gene match: 10. CDR3 length: 15 residues. The germline V gene encodes CDR1 KGHSH and CDR2 LQKENI.

The rearrangement joins TRBV27 to TRBJ1-6; D call uncertain. This CDR3 spans 15 amino acids. Germline CDR1 MNHEY, CDR2 SMNVEV (reference sequence). Trimming stripped 5 bases from V and 7 bases from J, with 15 bases between. The CDR3 here is CASSPHDGLNSPLHF. For the CDR3, the DNA is TGTGCCAGCAGTCCCCATGACGGACTAAATTCACCCCTCCACTTT.

The rearrangement uses TRBV10-3 and TRBJ2-7, with TRBD2 matching 15 bases. This CDR3 region has 18 residues. Looked up from germline, CDR1 is ENHRY and CDR2 is SYGVKD. J gave up 5 bases and V 10 bases, and 18 bases lay outside the gene matches. The CDR3 is CATNKRIGGLAGGHEQYF. CDR3 nucleotides: TGTGCCACCAACAAGAGGATCGGGGGACTAGCGGGAGGCCACGAGCAGTACTTC.

The J gene is TRBJ2-3, the V gene TRBV24-1; 7 bases are a match to TRBD2. The CDR3 consists of 16 residues. Per the germline V gene, CDR1 is KGHDR and CDR2 is SFDVKD. With 0 bases clipped from V and 0 bases from J, the junction kept 2 bases outside the gene matches. DNA of the CDR3: TGTGCCACCAGTGATTTGGCCGGGGGGAGCACAGATACGCAGTATTTT. Protein product: CATSDLAGGSTDTQYF.

The chain recombines TRBV7-9 with TRBJ1-2; tentatively, D is TRBD1 (5 bases). Germline V CDR1 and CDR2: SEHNR, FQNEAQ (reference sequence). V dropped 3 bases and J dropped 4 bases, with 15 bases sitting between them. CDR3 size: 15 residues. CDR3 coding DNA: TGTGCCAGCAGCTTGGGTCAGGGAAGGGCCTATGGCTACACCTTC. This encodes CASSLGQGRAYGYTF.

This chain joins TRBV5-1 and TRBJ2-7, with 7 bases matching TRBD2. The germline gives CDR1 SGHRS, CDR2 YFSETQ. CDR3 length equals 20 residues. V lost 2 bases and J lost 2; bases outside the gene matches: 22. CDR3 bases: TGCGCCAGCAGCTTTGCGACGACTAGCATAATCGGGGGTAGGGCCTACGAGCAGTACTTC. Protein sequence: CASSFATTSIIGGRAYEQYF.

The chain's CDR3 is CASILGGGEQYF. In DNA, the CDR3 is TGTGCCAGCATCCTCGGGGGAGGGGAGCAGTACTTC. The rearrangement joins TRBV11-2 to TRBJ2-7; 7 bases line up with TRBD2. CDR3 length: 12 amino acids. Trimming took 7 bases from V and 7 from J; bases not matched to a gene: 7. Germline assignment: CDR1 SGHAT and CDR2 FQNNGV. Drawing the rest from reference TRBV11-2 and TRBJ2-7, the complete variable domain is EAGVAQSPRYKIIEKRQSVAFWCNPISGHATLYWYQQILGQGPKLLIQFQNNGVVDDSQLPKDRFSAERLKGVDSTLKIQPAKLEDSAVYLCASILGGGEQYFGPGTRLTVT.

This sequence joins TRBV7-9 and TRBJ2-5; 8 positions match TRBD1. Germline CDR1 SEHNR, CDR2 FQNEAQ (reference sequence). The CDR3 runs 14 residues. V trimming: 5 bases; J trimming: 5 bases; junction bases outside the gene matches: 7. CDR3 in DNA: TGTGCCAGCAGCCCCCCAGGGGGCGGGGAGACCCAGTACTTC. It encodes CASSPPGGGETQYF. Variable domain in full (rest from reference TRBV7-9 and TRBJ2-5): DTGVSQNPRHKITKRGQNVTFRCDPISEHNRLYWYRQTLGQGPEFLTYFQNEAQLEKSRLLSDRFSAERPKGSFSTLEIQRTEQGDSAMYLCASSPPGGGETQYFGPGTRLLVL.

On this clone itself: A read error may produce the germline difference seen at one junction end. The genes are TRBV28 and TRBJ2-5; tentative D call: TRBD1 (6 bases). This CDR3 has 14 residues. CDR1 is MDHEN, CDR2 SYDVKM, per germline. CDR3 sequence reads: CASSPGQPQKTQYF. The DNA of the CDR3 is TGTGCCAGCAGTCCTGGACAGCCCCAAAAGACCCAGTACTTC. The full variable domain, with the rest looked up from reference TRBV28 and TRBJ2-5, is DVKVTQSSRYLVKRTGEKVFLECVQDMDHENMFWYRQDPGLGLRLIYFSYDVKMKEKGDIPEGYSVSREKKERFSLILESASTNQTSMYLCASSPGQPQKTQYFGPGTRLLVL.

The rearrangement joins TRBV4-3 to TRBJ2-5; 7 bases are shared with TRBD2. The CDR3 sequence is 15 residues long. V was clipped by 0 bases and J by 3 bases; unmatched bases: 4. Germline assignment: CDR1 LGHNA and CDR2 YSLEER. The CDR3 spells CASSQETGLEETQYF. CDR3 DNA: TGCGCCAGCAGCCAAGAGACCGGACTAGAAGAGACCCAGTACTTC.

V is TRBV7-3 and J is TRBJ2-1; no firm D call. Germline CDR1 and CDR2: SGHTA and FQGTGA. This CDR3 is built from 18 residues. V was pared by 1 base and J by 8 bases, with 24 bases between. CDR3: CASSLNPPLGLVGHEQFF. In DNA form, the CDR3 reads TGTGCCAGCAGCTTAAATCCCCCGCTAGGTCTAGTCGGCCATGAGCAGTTCTTC. The entire variable domain, with the rest obtained from reference TRBV7-3 and TRBJ2-1, is as follows: GAGVSQTPSNKVTEKGKYVELRCDPISGHTALYWYRQSLGQGPEFLIYFQGTGAADDSGLPNDRFFAVRPEGSVSTLKIQRTERGDSAVYLCASSLNPPLGLVGHEQFFGPGTRLTVL.

V and J are TRBV28 and TRBJ2-7; possibly TRBD2 for D (7 bases). Germline V CDR1 and CDR2: MDHEN, SYDVKM. Trimming removed 1 base at V and 4 bases at J, with 14 bases between. This CDR3 contains 15 residues. DNA of the CDR3: TGTGCCAGCAGTTTATACGGGGGGCAAAGGTACGAGCAGTACTTC. This encodes CASSLYGGQRYEQYF.